This TCR beta chain was captured in a study of tumour-infiltrating T cells in Burkitt lymphoma. Study as a whole: Survival, overall and progression-free, tracked with productive clonality.

V lost 0 bases to trimming and J lost 4 bases, with 9 bases between them. This CDR3 is built from 14 residues. Germline values: CDR1 ENHRY, CDR2 SYGVKD. Assay used: immunoSEQ multiplex PCR; TCRdb lists only in-frame clones, some missing. The sample includes 15,000 to 20,000 clones, more than 65% seen only once; the top ten take approximately 2.1%. The chain uses TRBV10-3 and TRBJ1-1; D not resolved. The receptor's source is a human donor with diffuse large B-cell lymphoma. The sample taken for sequencing was tumor tissue. The CDR3 region has the DNA TGTGCCATCAGTGAGTCGAGCGGGAGCACTGAAGCTTTCTTT. It translates to CAISESSGSTEAFF.